This T cell receptor beta chain was recovered during a study of T-cell reconstitution after alpha-beta-depleted transplantation in children (dated by TCRdb to about 2016). Some background on the complete study: T-cell immune reconstitution after TCRalphabeta/CD19-depleted allogeneic hematopoietic cell transplantation in children was quantitatively tracked in the study by means of TCR repertoire profiling. General conclusions and limits of the study: The apparently early alphabetaT-cell count recovery about two months after transplant was reportedly dependent on only several hundred rapidly expanded clones derived from non-depleted graft cells. The frequencies of hyperexpanded clones fell over the following months, and after one year, T-cell counts and TCRbeta diversity were mostly attributed to newly produced T cells. The high TCRbeta diversity at day 60 in some patients was ascribed to recipient T cells and intrathymic progenitors that had survived conditioning.

For CDR1 and CDR2, the germline V gene (reference sequence) lists LGHDT and YNNKEL. There are 16 amino acids in the CDR3, from cysteine to phenylalanine inclusive. CDR3 DNA only is kept here, 48 bases in frame from base 1. In the paper's terms, the treatment or condition label means: allogeneic hematopoietic cell transplantation with graft depleted of TCRalphabeta T cells and CD19 B cells. TCRalphabeta/CD19-depleted allogeneic hematopoietic cell grafts were given to the transplant recipients, all of whom were children. About this clonotype: Its antigen is currently not known. The junction does not match germline at one end; this may be a read error.

The library was made by PCR. TCRdb shows the sequencer as Illumina HiSeq 2500. Molecular barcoding was employed in the preparation of TCR libraries, with unique molecular identifiers being used to normalize TCRbeta repertoire quantification. TCRdb trimmed public reads at Q25 via fastp, called clones via MiXCR and kept in-frame beta chains. Entries that share a CDR3 protein sequence are merged under the most common genes and DNA. In all, the sample holds some 600,000 distinct CDR3 sequences, and approximately 13% of those were seen once. Around 2.2% of the sample comes from the top ten. The rearranged chain carries TRBV3-1 and TRBJ2-7; 9 middle bases align to TRBD1. Specimen: PBMCs, mostly from graft donor cells, collected 360 days after TCRalphabeta/CD19-depleted stem cell transplant. This clonotype was obtained from a male patient younger than 18 who had a stem cell transplant for acute myeloid leukemia, so the T cells may come from the graft donor. The CDR3 sequence is CASSQGAGTGSFEQYF. The DNA reads as follows: TGTGCCAGCAGCCAAGGAGCCGGGACAGGGTCCTTCGAGCAGTACTTC.